This paragraph covers one T cell receptor beta chain sequence. The junction differs from germline at one of its ends, possibly a read error. The library came from three nested PCR rounds adapted from ARM-PCR protocols. A single record per CDR3 protein comes from TCRdb applying MiXCR to the multiplex PCR reads. The table includes 110,000 or so distinct CDR3 sequences, about 64% detected once. This sample's RNA came from whole unsorted tissue. More than 3 cm separated this lung sample from the edge of the tumor. Germline lookup yields CDR1 LGHNA and CDR2 YNFKEQ. The CDR3 runs to 15 residues. This sample was included in a study of tumor and adjacent non-tumor tissue in lung cancer.

The receptor's source is a man aged 55 to 69 with non-small cell lung cancer. The specimen sequenced was distant non-tumor lung tissue. J is TRBJ2-7 and V is TRBV4-2; D is ambiguous. CDR3: CARSPGDSGSHEQYF. For the CDR3, the DNA is TGTGCCAGGAGCCCCGGTGATTCCGGCAGCCACGAGCAGTACTTC.